The present T cell receptor beta chain was sequenced within a study of Graves' ophthalmopathy and Graves' hyperthyroidism. Study-level findings and limits: The model reached about 66% sensitivity and roughly 76% specificity for predicting ophthalmopathy progression. Between ophthalmopathy and stable hyperthyroidism, a 13-signature model drew a separation with about 85% sensitivity and roughly 78% specificity.

Scientists amplified the TCR beta CDR3 regions from RNA transcripts. Second-round multiplex PCR came after a first-round RT-PCR that employed HTBI primers. MiXCR, applied by TCRdb to the multiplex PCR reads, yields one record per CDR3 protein. The repertoire holds 350,000 to 450,000 distinct CDR3 sequences, with roughly 21% as singletons. The V and J ends lost 2 bases and 1 base respectively, with 5 bases between them. CDR3 size: 14 residues. Per germline, CDR1 SGHTA and CDR2 FQGTGA. Enrollment excluded any patients with other autoimmune diseases, uncontrolled infections, pregnancy or lactation. Orbital computed tomography and thyroid ultrasound, along with TRAb, serum thyroxine and clinical symptoms, underpinned diagnosis. This clonotype was seen repeatedly, ten times or more. The target antigen is unknown.

The specimen sequenced was peripheral blood. The J gene is TRBJ2-2, the V gene TRBV7-3, with D maybe TRBD2 (5 bases). The sequence came from a woman aged 18-35 years with stable Graves' hyperthyroidism. The CDR3 reads CASSLRGNTGELFF. Written as DNA, the CDR3 is TGTGCCAGCAGCTTACGGGGGAACACCGGGGAGCTGTTTTTT.